One sample yielded the 29 T cell receptor beta chains listed below, sequenced in a study of technical replicates of blood from several donors (dated by TCRdb to about 2017). The library was made by the immunoSEQ multiplex PCR assay. Not all clones reach the TCRdb copy of this immuneACCESS table, which keeps in-frame sequences only. Checked studies attribute under half of the gap to unresolved V genes and leave the rest unexplained. The sample table contains 60,000 to 85,000 clones; only one count was recorded for roughly 91% of them. The ten largest clones take up about 0.4% of the sample. The sequencing sample was made of T cells isolated from PBMCs. The receptor set was obtained from a human donor in good health.

The V call is TRBV14, the J call TRBJ2-1, with 15 nucleotides matching TRBD2. Germline values: CDR1 SGHDN, CDR2 FVKESK. With V trimmed by 3 bases and J by 3 bases, 6 bases remained unmatched. There are 18 residues in the CDR3. CDR3 nucleotide sequence: TGTGCCAGCAGCCAGGGGACTAGCGGGAGGTCCCTCTACAATGAGCAGTTCTTC. Its translation: CASSQGTSGRSLYNEQFF.

The J gene is TRBJ2-1, the V gene TRBV19, with D possibly TRBD2 on 6 matching bases. Per the germline V gene, CDR1 is LNHDA and CDR2 is SQIVND (reference sequence). V was pared by 3 bases and J by 7 bases, with 10 bases between. CDR3 length equals 13 residues. DNA of the CDR3: TGTGCCAGTAGTATCCGAGGGAGGAATGAGCAGTTCTTC. This sequence encodes CASSIRGRNEQFF.

This chain joins TRBV2 and TRBJ2-7; 10 bases line up with TRBD2. J was trimmed by 5 bases and V by 5 bases; bases with no gene match: 12. This CDR3 contains 16 residues. Germline CDR1 is SNHLY and CDR2 is FYNNEI. The CDR3 region is CASSNLLAGVWDEQYF. CDR3 DNA: TGTGCCAGCAGTAACCTCCTAGCGGGAGTCTGGGACGAGCAGTACTTC.

V and J are TRBV2 and TRBJ2-7; D perhaps matches TRBD1 (7 bases). There are 13 residues in the CDR3. In germline, CDR1 is SNHLY, CDR2 FYNNEI. The ends were cut back, 11 bases at V and 5 bases at J, with 19 bases in the middle. CDR3 region: CAHGGTVGNEQYF. The CDR3 nucleotides read TGTGCCCATGGGGGGACAGTCGGCAACGAGCAGTACTTC.

The V call is TRBV18, the J call TRBJ2-7; D is perhaps TRBD1 (6 bases). Per germline, CDR1 KGHSH and CDR2 LQKENI. The CDR3 covers 14 residues. V lost 2 bases and J lost 3, with 11 bases in between. CDR3 nucleotides: TGTGCCAGCTCACCAGAGACAGGTAACTACGAGCAGTACTTC. This encodes CASSPETGNYEQYF.

This CDR3 reads CASSFGTGEGYTF. The CDR3 DNA reads as TGTGCCAGCAGCTTTGGGACAGGAGAAGGCTACACCTTC. This chain connects TRBV7-3 to TRBJ1-2; the match to TRBD1 covers 8 bases. The trim removed 3 bases at V and 8 bases at J, leaving 5 bases unmatched. This CDR3 has 13 residues. The germline V gene encodes CDR1 SGHTA and CDR2 FQGTGA.

The V and J genes are TRBV11-2 and TRBJ2-4; D may be TRBD1 (6 bases). CDR1 and CDR2 (germline): SGHAT, FQNNGV. CDR3 size: 15 residues. V lost 1 base to trimming and J lost 15 bases, with 22 bases between them. CDR3 sequence reads: CASSLAYRRGQKRYF. In DNA form, the CDR3 reads TGTGCCAGCAGCTTAGCCTACAGACGAGGACAGAAGCGGTACTTC.

The V and J genes are TRBV28 and TRBJ2-7; TRBD2 matches 12 bases. V lost 6 bases and J lost 3; bases outside the gene matches: 12. Germline V gene data show CDR1 as MDHEN and CDR2 as SYDVKM. The CDR3 contains 17 residues. CDR3 loop: CASSLEGLAGRYYEQYF. CDR3 coding DNA: TGTGCCAGCAGCCTAGAGGGACTAGCGGGCCGATACTACGAGCAGTACTTC.

The V call is TRBV19, the J call TRBJ1-4; the D is unclear. Germline V CDR1 and CDR2: LNHDA, SQIVND (reference sequence). Trimming removed 7 bases at V and 5 bases at J, with 11 bases between. The CDR3 covers 13 residues. CDR3 sequence: CASKARENEKLFF. Written as DNA, the CDR3 is TGTGCCAGTAAGGCGAGGGAAAATGAAAAACTGTTTTTT.

The chain joins TRBV11-2 to TRBJ1-1, with D unclear. The CDR3 has 14 amino acids. Germline-derived CDR1 and CDR2 are SGHAT and FQNNGV. Trimming removed 1 base from V and 4 bases from J, with 10 bases in between. The chain's CDR3 is CASSLGHQGTEAFF. The CDR3 DNA reads TGTGCCAGCAGCTTAGGACACCAAGGCACTGAAGCTTTCTTT.

The chain carries TRBV7-9 and TRBJ2-1; tentative D call: TRBD2 (6 bases). The V gene lost 5 bases and the J gene lost 8 bases, with 13 bases spanning the gap. Germline CDR1 is SEHNR and CDR2 is FQNEAQ (reference sequence). The CDR3 loop spans 13 amino acids. The CDR3 coding sequence is TGTGCCAGCAGCCCGACTTGGGGGGATGAGCAGTTCTTC. Residues: CASSPTWGDEQFF.

The V and J genes are TRBV30 and TRBJ2-1, with 9 bases fitting TRBD2. V dropped 5 bases and J dropped 4; count of bases not matched to a gene: 6. The germline gives CDR1 GTSNPN, CDR2 SVGIG (reference sequence). This CDR3 comprises 14 residues. In nucleotides, the CDR3 is TGTGCCTGGGCCCTGGCGGGAGGGTACAATGAGCAGTTCTTC. The encoded protein is CAWALAGGYNEQFF. Full variable domain (missing parts from reference TRBV30 and TRBJ2-1): SQTIHQWPATLVQPVGSPLSLECTVEGTSNPNLYWYRQAAGRGLQLLFYSVGIGQISSEVPQNLSASRPQDRQFILSSKKLLLSDSGFYLCAWALAGGYNEQFFGPGTRLTVL.

This rearrangement joins TRBV5-1 to TRBJ2-2; 7 bases line up with TRBD2. The CDR3 runs to 15 residues. V gave up 2 bases and J gave up 1 base; unmatched junction bases: 2. Germline lookup yields CDR1 SGHRS and CDR2 YFSETQ. DNA for the CDR3: TGCGCCAGCAGCTTTTCTAGCGGGAACACCGGGGAGCTGTTTTTT. Translated: CASSFSSGNTGELFF.

The chain links TRBV10-3 to TRBJ2-4; D possibly corresponds to TRBD2 (6 bases). Germline CDR1 is ENHRY and CDR2 is SYGVKD. The ends were cut back, 5 bases at V and 3 bases at J, with 14 bases in the middle. This CDR3 spans 15 amino acids. In nucleotides, the CDR3 is TGTGCCATCAGTACTGCGGGATTCGGCAAAAACATTCAGTACTTC. Protein: CAISTAGFGKNIQYF.

This clone appeared a single time. The chain recombines TRBV5-8 with TRBJ2-5; D is perhaps TRBD1 (5 bases). The CDR3 extends over 14 amino acids. Trimming left V 0 bases short and J 5 bases short, with 11 bases between. In germline, CDR1 is SGHTS, CDR2 YDEGEE. The CDR3 DNA reads as TGTGCCAGCAGCTTGGTGGGGCTGTGGGAGACCCAGTACTTC. Its translation: CASSLVGLWETQYF.

V and J are TRBV5-6 and TRBJ1-5; D is possibly TRBD1 (6 bases). Germline V gene data show CDR1 as SGHDT and CDR2 as YYEEEE. The V gene lost 4 bases and the J gene lost 7 bases, with 15 bases spanning the gap. This CDR3 spans 14 amino acids. CDR3 DNA: TGTGCCAGCAGCCGCGGACAGCTCGGCCAGCCCCAGCATTTT. This gives the protein CASSRGQLGQPQHF.

This chain joins TRBV6-1 and TRBJ2-7; 10 bases fit TRBD1. CDR3 length equals 15 residues. J was trimmed by 4 bases and V by 0 bases; bases with no gene match: 3. Per the germline V gene, CDR1 is MNHNS and CDR2 is SASEGT. CDR3 nucleotides: TGTGCCAGCAGTGAAGCCGGGACAGGGGTGTACGAGCAGTACTTC. Translated, it gives CASSEAGTGVYEQYF.

The table lists this clone with a count of one. The V gene is TRBV7-2, the J gene TRBJ2-2; tentative D call: TRBD2 (6 bases). Looked up from germline, CDR1 is SGHTA and CDR2 is FQGNSA. CDR3 size: 15 residues. V was clipped by 1 base and J by 4 bases, with 10 bases between them. The CDR3 nucleotides read TGTGCCAGCAGCTTAGTCGGGAGCGGCACCGGGGAGCTGTTTTTT. Amino acid sequence: CASSLVGSGTGELFF.

The V and J genes are TRBV20-1 and TRBJ1-5, with D possibly TRBD1 on 5 matching bases. Germline assignment: CDR1 DFQATT and CDR2 SNEGSKA (reference sequence). The CDR3 has 9 residues. The CDR3 spells CSGGQPQHF. In nucleotides, the CDR3 is TGCAGCGGGGGTCAGCCCCAGCATTTT.

V is TRBV9 and J is TRBJ1-2; 7 bases match TRBD1. This CDR3 has 15 residues. V dropped 0 bases and J dropped 4; count of bases not matched to a gene: 6. Germline CDR1 is SGDLS and CDR2 is YYNGEE. The CDR3 DNA reads TGTGCCAGCAGCGTAGGAGGGGGGACAGTCTATGGCTACACCTTC. Translation gives CASSVGGGTVYGYTF.

This rearrangement joins TRBV2 to TRBJ2-7; 7 nucleotides line up with TRBD2. The J segment lost 4 bases and the V segment lost 6 bases, leaving 6 bases of the junction unmatched. Per the germline V gene, CDR1 is SNHLY and CDR2 is FYNNEI. The CDR3 extends over 13 amino acids. Here the CDR3 reads CASRRLAAYEQYF. CDR3 DNA: TGTGCCAGCAGGAGACTAGCCGCATACGAGCAGTACTTC.

The DNA of the CDR3 is TGCGCCAGCGCCAGTCGAGGTAATGGCTACACCTTC. Amino acid sequence: CASASRGNGYTF. The J gene is TRBJ1-2, the V gene TRBV23-1; D gene ambiguous. TRBV23-1 is reported as an ORF; its role is uncertain. The V and J ends lost 8 bases and 6 bases respectively, with 13 bases between them. The CDR3 length is 12 residues.

This chain joins TRBV25-1 and TRBJ1-4; TRBD1 might be the D (6 bases). The V gene lost 6 bases and the J gene lost 4 bases, with 12 bases spanning the gap. The CDR3 covers 14 residues. Germline V gives CDR1 MGHDK, CDR2 SYGVNS. The CDR3, as DNA: TGTGCCAGCAGGTCTACAGGGAGTAATGAAAAACTGTTTTTT. Its translation: CASRSTGSNEKLFF.

The chain combines TRBV2 with TRBJ2-1; D is possibly TRBD2 (5 bases). The CDR3 spans 15 residues. V was shortened by 3 bases and J by 4 bases, with 13 bases between the two germline ends. CDR1 SNHLY and CDR2 FYNNEI come from the germline V gene. The CDR3 is CASSDGEGFYNEQFF. The CDR3 DNA follows: TGTGCCAGCAGTGACGGGGAAGGCTTTTACAATGAGCAGTTCTTC.

This sequence joins TRBV4-3 and TRBJ2-1; D is unclear. The CDR3 extends over 13 amino acids. The V end was cut by 1 base, the J end by 6 bases, with 7 bases between. Per the germline V gene, CDR1 is LGHNA and CDR2 is YSLEER. The CDR3 DNA reads as TGCGCCAGCAGCCAAGTCGAGGTCAATGAGCAGTTCTTC. It translates to CASSQVEVNEQFF.

This sequence joins TRBV9 and TRBJ1-1, with unresolved D. V lost 4 bases and J lost 0, with 10 bases in between. The CDR3 is 14 residues long. CDR1 and CDR2 (germline): SGDLS, YYNGEE. The chain's CDR3 is CASSPRLMNTEAFF. Written as DNA, the CDR3 is TGTGCCAGCAGCCCCCGTTTAATGAACACTGAAGCTTTCTTT.

CDR3 nucleotide sequence: TGTGCCAGCAGCATAGGACAGGGGGCAGTGAACACTGAAGCTTTCTTT. It codes for CASSIGQGAVNTEAFF. The rearrangement uses TRBV7-9 and TRBJ1-1, with 11 bases that match TRBD1. Germline CDR1 and CDR2: SEHNR and FQNEAQ (reference sequence). The junction had 5 bases not matched to a gene; V was cut back by 5 bases and J by 0 bases. CDR3 size: 16 residues.

The chain recombines TRBV7-6 with TRBJ2-7; perhaps TRBD1 as D (7 bases). This CDR3 comprises 15 residues. Germline assignment: CDR1 SGHVS and CDR2 FNYEAQ. V lost 4 bases and J lost 3, with 16 bases in between. The CDR3 sequence is CASSSQGGRGYEQYF. For the CDR3, the DNA is TGTGCCAGCAGCTCCCAGGGGGGAAGAGGCTACGAGCAGTACTTC.

This chain connects TRBV9 to TRBJ1-1; D unclear. CDR3 length: 16 residues. V gave up 4 bases and J gave up 0 bases, with 16 bases separating them. Per the germline V gene, CDR1 is SGDLS and CDR2 is YYNGEE. CDR3 DNA sequence: TGTGCCAGCAGCCCCACGGGGTTAGGATTGAACACTGAAGCTTTCTTT. This codes for CASSPTGLGLNTEAFF.